These 15 T cell receptor beta chains came from one sample sequenced in a study of metastatic and nonmetastatic thyroid tumors. Via MiXCR, TCRdb re-called the PCR reads. The data hold about 43,000 clones, with roughly a quarter observed a single time. None of the patients had undergone any treatment ahead of thyroid surgery. The sequencing sample was made of tumor tissue. These TCRs come from a female donor with papillary thyroid cancer or a benign thyroid nodule (not recorded which). Some clones in this sample may be carry-over from other donors' samples.

V is TRBV28 and J is TRBJ2-7; 7 bases match TRBD2. The CDR3 contains 15 residues. V was clipped by 6 bases and J by 7 bases; unmatched bases: 15. From germline, CDR1 is MDHEN and CDR2 SYDVKM. The chain's CDR3 is CASRGMRERYEEQYF. The CDR3 DNA reads TGTGCCAGCAGGGGGATGCGGGAGCGTTACGAGGAGCAGTACTTC.

This clone was seen a handful of times. This sequence joins TRBV12-3 or TRBV12-4 and TRBJ1-2; possibly TRBD1 for D (5 bases). The V end lost 6 bases, the J end lost 4 bases, and 21 bases lay between the germline ends. The CDR3 sequence is 16 residues long. The DNA for the CDR3 is TGTGCCAGCAGCCTTGCTGGGGGATGGGCTGGCTATGGCTACACCTTC. This translates into CASSLAGGWAGYGYTF.

As concerns this clone: Relative to the germline gene, one junction end is altered; a read error may explain this. The J gene is TRBJ1-1, the V gene TRBV5-1; D might be TRBD1 (6 bases). CDR3 length: 14 residues. In germline, CDR1 is SGHRS, CDR2 YFSETQ. CDR3 amino acids: CASSLDRVGTETFF. The CDR3 coding sequence is TGCGCCAGCAGCTTGGACAGGGTCGGTACTGAAACTTTCTTT.

The rearrangement links TRBV7-6 to TRBJ1-1; D remains unclear. CDR1 is SGHVS and CDR2 is FNYEAQ in the germline V gene. The CDR3 totals 15 residues. The germline V and J ends were trimmed by 1 base and 7 bases, with 16 bases remaining between them. The CDR3 region is CASSLGLGRPDEAFF. In nucleotides, the CDR3 is TGTGCCAGCAGCTTAGGGCTGGGCAGGCCTGATGAAGCTTTCTTT.

This clone was seen ten or more times. The rearrangement uses TRBV2 and TRBJ2-5, with D unresolved. Germline assignment: CDR1 SNHLY and CDR2 FYNNEI. This CDR3 has 14 residues. Trimming removed 3 bases at V and 0 bases at J, with 8 bases between. CDR3 amino acids: CASSEGIYQETQYF. The CDR3 DNA reads as TGTGCCAGCAGTGAGGGCATATACCAAGAGACCCAGTACTTC.

The table lists this clone with many counts. The genes are TRBV29-1 and TRBJ2-1; 11 nucleotides agree with TRBD2. CDR3 length: 14 residues. CDR1 SQVTM and CDR2 ANQGSEA come from the germline V gene. V was clipped by 8 bases and J by 4 bases; unmatched bases: 7. This chain's CDR3 is CSTLTSGGYNEQFF. CDR3 sequence (DNA): TGCAGCACACTTACTAGCGGGGGATACAATGAGCAGTTCTTC.

Many counts were recorded for this clone. The chain is built from TRBV15 and TRBJ2-3, with D hard to call. The CDR3 spans 13 residues. V was trimmed by 0 bases and J by 6 bases, leaving 7 bases between them. Germline V CDR1 and CDR2: LNHNV, YYDKDF (reference sequence). The CDR3: CATSRDSIDTQYF. Written as DNA, the CDR3 is TGTGCCACCAGCAGAGATTCGATCGATACGCAGTATTTT. Variable domain in full (rest from reference TRBV15 and TRBJ2-3): DAMVIQNPRYQVTQFGKPVTLSCSQTLNHNVMYWYQQKSSQAPKLLFHYYDKDFNNEADTPDNFQSRRPNTSFCFLDIRSPGLGDTAMYLCATSRDSIDTQYFGPGTRLTVL.

This clone has a handful of counts. This chain connects TRBV5-1 to TRBJ2-3; the D is unclear. The CDR3 is 14 amino acids. Trimming stripped 0 bases from V and 1 base from J, with 6 bases between. Looked up from germline, CDR1 is SGHRS and CDR2 is YFSETQ. The CDR3 bases are TGCGCCAGCAGCTTGGCCCAGCGCACAGATACGCAGTATTTT. Translation: CASSLAQRTDTQYF. Together with reference TRBV5-1 and TRBJ2-3, the CDR3 gives the full variable domain: KAGVTQTPRYLIKTRGQQVTLSCSPISGHRSVSWYQQTPGQGLQFLFEYFSETQRNKGNFPGRFSGRQFSNSRSEMNVSTLELGDSALYLCASSLAQRTDTQYFGPGTRLTVL.

This clone showed up just a few times. The chain links TRBV20-1 to TRBJ2-7, with 14 bases identical to TRBD2. From germline, CDR1 is DFQATT and CDR2 SNEGSKA (reference sequence). V shed 5 bases and J 3 bases; nucleotides not matched to a gene: 12. The CDR3 has 17 residues. CDR3 loop: CSAPNPGTSGSVYEQYF. The CDR3 region has the DNA TGCAGTGCTCCAAATCCCGGGACTAGCGGGAGTGTCTACGAGCAGTACTTC.

This clone was seen more than once but under ten times. The V gene is TRBV19, the J gene TRBJ1-5; D uncertain. The CDR3 extends over 15 amino acids. CDR1 is LNHDA and CDR2 is SQIVND in the germline V gene (reference sequence). Trimming pared 7 bases from V and 0 bases from J, leaving 13 bases between. CDR3 sequence: CASTPSGLSNQPQHF. Written as DNA, the CDR3 is TGTGCCAGTACCCCAAGCGGGCTTAGCAATCAGCCCCAGCATTTT.

This rearrangement joins TRBV5-5 to TRBJ2-1, with 8 bases fitting TRBD2. Trimming cost V 5 bases and J 6 bases; bases outside gene matches: 10. Germline V gives CDR1 SGHKS, CDR2 YYEKEE (reference sequence). CDR3 length equals 15 residues. CDR3 loop: CASRFGTSTVNEQFF. CDR3 coding DNA: TGTGCCAGCAGGTTCGGGACTAGTACCGTCAATGAGCAGTTCTTC.

This chain joins TRBV12-3 or TRBV12-4 and TRBJ2-3; a possible D gene is TRBD2 (5 bases). There are 15 residues in the CDR3. V was pared by 3 bases and J by 5 bases, with 15 bases between. CDR3 sequence reads: CASSLGCEGLDTQYF. CDR3 nucleotide sequence: TGTGCCAGCAGTTTGGGGTGTGAGGGATTAGATACGCAGTATTTT.

The chain is built from TRBV5-6 and TRBJ1-2, with D unclear. Germline lookup yields CDR1 SGHDT and CDR2 YYEEEE. V lost 5 bases and J lost 2, with 13 bases in between. CDR3 length: 14 amino acids. The CDR3: CASREPGVNYGYTF. The CDR3 bases are TGTGCCAGCAGGGAACCGGGAGTAAACTATGGCTACACCTTC.

The chain is built from TRBV18 and TRBJ1-3; D is ambiguous. Germline assignment: CDR1 KGHSH and CDR2 LQKENI. CDR3 length: 12 residues. Trimming cost V 6 bases and J 5 bases, with 8 bases left between them. CDR3 residues: CASSTSRNTIYF. Written as DNA, the CDR3 is TGTGCCAGCTCCACGTCTAGAAACACCATATATTTT.

The sample holds many counts of this clone. This may stem from a read error, because a much larger clone lies one nucleotide away. V and J are TRBV15 and TRBJ1-2; the match to TRBD1 covers 8 bases. This CDR3 region has 14 residues. Germline-derived CDR1 and CDR2 are LNHNV and YYDKDF (reference sequence). Germline trimming cut 3 bases from V and 3 bases from J; bases unmatched to any gene: 3. Here the CDR3 reads CATSRDRAYYGYTF. The CDR3, as DNA: TGTGCCACCAGCAGGGACAGGGCCTACTATGGCTACACCTTC.